The 2 T cell receptor beta chains presented below share a single source sample, sequenced in a study of T cell responses to AZD1222 COVID-19 vaccine (dated by TCRdb to the early 2020s). Library preparation employed the immunoSEQ multiplex PCR assay. The clones in this table, taken by TCRdb from immuneACCESS, are in-frame only. Not every clone is retained; where verified, under half of the shortfall comes from an unresolved V gene, and the cause of the rest is unknown. This sample holds 150,000 to 200,000 clones; 75% to 90% were observed only once. The ten largest clonotypes hold around 6.4% of the sample. The sample's time point label, in plain terms: baseline before first vaccination. The source was peripheral blood, collected on day 0 of AZD1222 vaccination. The receptors were gathered from an adult in good health.

This rearrangement joins TRBV6-1 to TRBJ1-4; D may be TRBD1 (6 bases). The CDR3 is 16 amino acids. Trimming cost V 4 bases and J 0 bases, with 12 bases left between them. Germline assignment: CDR1 MNHNS and CDR2 SASEGT. The CDR3 nucleotides read TGTGCCAGCAGTGGTGAGGGGGGAGCAACTAATGAAAAACTGTTTTTT. Translating gives CASSGEGGATNEKLFF.

This rearrangement joins TRBV5-4 to TRBJ2-7, with D perhaps matching TRBD2 (7 bases). From germline, CDR1 is SGHNT and CDR2 YYREEE (reference sequence). The CDR3 contains 15 residues. The V end was cut by 3 bases, the J end by 6 bases, with 19 bases between. The CDR3 loop is CASSSPGGGRGEQYF. The CDR3 DNA reads as TGTGCCAGCAGCTCCCCGGGGGGTGGCAGGGGCGAGCAGTACTTC.